The 17 T cell receptor beta chains given below trace back to one sample, sequenced in a study of T cell clonality in common variable immunodeficiency. Profiling relied on immunoSEQ multiplex PCR, and the TCRdb table lists in-frame clones only, not all of them. Altogether roughly 70,000 clones were found in the sample, and no singletons occur. The material sequenced was peripheral blood mononuclear cells. Source of these receptors: a person aged 18 to 70 in good health.

This clone was observed at least ten times. The read falls 3 residues short of the CDR3 end, and the missing part is taken from the germline J gene. V is TRBV7-2 and J is TRBJ2-7, with unresolved D. The CDR3 has 11 amino acids. V gave up 7 bases and J gave up 5 bases, with 9 bases separating them. Germline V gene sequence: CDR1 SGHTA, CDR2 FQGNSA. The CDR3 here is CASTAANEQYF. The CDR3 DNA, read in part, is TGTGCCAGCACCGCCGCGAACGAG.

This clone was observed many times. The read halts 3 residues ahead of the CDR3 end, with the missing end drawn from the germline J gene. The chain carries TRBV6-2 or TRBV6-3 and TRBJ2-1; D not resolved. Trimming took off 0 bases at V and 3 bases at J, with 9 bases between the two ends. The length of the CDR3 is 15 residues. Germline loops: CDR1 MNHEY, CDR2 SVGEGT. The CDR3 sequence is CASSYSRQIYNEQFF. The covered CDR3 bases are TGTGCCAGCAGTTACTCGAGGCAGATCTACAATGAG.

This clone was counted at least ten times. The read stops 3 residues short of the end of the CDR3; the missing end is completed from the germline J gene. The chain couples TRBV30 to TRBJ1-1; no definite D call. The CDR3 contains 15 residues. Trimming stripped 0 bases from V and 0 bases from J, with 11 bases between. Germline-derived CDR1 and CDR2 are GTSNPN and SVGIG (reference sequence). CDR3 in amino acids: CAWSVPAGVNTEAFF. The covered CDR3 bases are TGTGCCTGGAGTGTACCGGCAGGAGTGAACACTGAA.

This clone was observed many times. The CDR3 end is not reached by the read, which stops 3 residues before it; the germline J gene fills it in. The V call is TRBV7-2, the J call TRBJ2-1, with 7 bases identical to TRBD2. This CDR3 spans 15 amino acids. Germline V gene sequence: CDR1 SGHTA, CDR2 FQGNSA. After removal of 4 bases from V and 6 bases from J, the junction contained 9 bases not matched to a gene. The CDR3 bases that were read are TGTGCCAGCAGCTCTAGGACTAGGGTAACCAATGAG. Translated, it gives CASSSRTRVTNE. The CDR3 as a whole reads CASSSRTRVTNEQFF.

This clone was detected ten times or more. The sequence runs out 3 residues before the end of the CDR3; the remainder is reconstructed from the germline J gene. The chain combines TRBV7-9 with TRBJ2-2, with a possible D match to TRBD2 (5 bases). The CDR3 is 15 amino acids. V lost 4 bases to trimming and J lost 7 bases, with 16 bases between them. In germline, CDR1 is SEHNR, CDR2 FQNEAQ (reference sequence). Incomplete CDR3 DNA: TGTGCCAGCAGCTCCCTTCCCGGGGTGGGCGGGGAG. As protein: CASSSLPGVGGE. The complete CDR3 reads CASSSLPGVGGELFF.

This clone was picked up many times. The read is 3 residues too short to cover the CDR3 end, so that end is filled in from the germline J gene. This chain connects TRBV19 to TRBJ2-1, with 9 bases that match TRBD2. This CDR3 has 15 residues. V lost 3 bases, J lost 4 bases, and 4 bases stayed unmatched. Germline V lookup: CDR1 LNHDA, CDR2 SQIVND (reference sequence). Partial CDR3 DNA: TGTGCCAGTAGTATTGCGAGCGGGGGGTACAATGAG. Translation gives CASSIASGGYNE. The complete CDR3 protein is CASSIASGGYNEQFF.

This clone showed up just a few times. The sequenced fragment ends 3 residues before the CDR3 boundary, so the rest is inferred from the germline J gene. This sequence joins TRBV7-6 and TRBJ2-7, with TRBD1 as a possible D gene (7 bases). Trimming removed 0 bases from V and 0 bases from J, with 18 bases in between. Germline values: CDR1 SGHVS, CDR2 FNYEAQ. This CDR3 is built from 18 residues. The CDR3 is CASSLARGEGDSSYEQYF. The DNA read from the CDR3 is TGTGCCAGCAGCTTAGCGCGGGGCGAGGGGGACAGCTCCTACGAG. The entire variable domain, with the rest obtained from reference TRBV7-6 and TRBJ2-7, is as follows: GAGVSQSPRYKVTKRGQDVALRCDPISGHVSLYWYRQALGQGPEFLTYFNYEAQQDKSGLPNDRFSAERPEGSISTLTIQRTEQRDSAMYRCASSLARGEGDSSYEQYFGPGTRLTVT.

This clone has ten or more counts. Sequencing ends 3 residues short of the CDR3 end; the germline J gene provides the rest. V and J are TRBV7-2 and TRBJ1-6; TRBD1 might be the D (6 bases). The CDR3 is 15 amino acids. The germline CDR1 and CDR2 sequences are SGHTA and FQGNSA. The CDR3 loop reads CASSVSWGGPSSLHF. CDR3 bases read: TGTGCCAGCAGCGTCTCTTGGGGGGGCCCCTCGTCC.

This clone was detected many times. The CDR3 end falls 3 residues outside the read, so it is completed with the germline J gene. This rearrangement joins TRBV18 to TRBJ2-5, with a possible D match to TRBD2 (6 bases). This CDR3 contains 13 residues. V shed 1 base and J shed 3 bases, with 6 bases lying between them. Germline assignment: CDR1 KGHSH and CDR2 LQKENI. Here the CDR3 reads CASSPRGEETQYF. The sequenced CDR3 bases are TGTGCCAGCTCACCACGCGGGGAAGAGACC.

This clone was seen a few times. The read falls 3 residues short of the CDR3 end, and the missing part is taken from the germline J gene. J is TRBJ2-5 and V is TRBV11-1; 12 nucleotides align to TRBD2. V shed 5 bases, J shed 2 bases, and the junction held 3 bases outside the gene matches. The CDR3 has 15 amino acids. CDR1 is SGHAT and CDR2 is FQDESV in the germline V gene (reference sequence). CDR3 protein: CASSRTSGTQETQYF. The DNA read from the CDR3 is TGTGCCAGCAGCCGGACTAGCGGGACGCAAGAGACC.

This clone showed up many times. The read ends 3 residues shy of where the CDR3 ends; the end is completed using the germline J gene. This rearrangement joins TRBV4-1 to TRBJ1-4; possibly TRBD1 for D (6 bases). Germline V gene sequence: CDR1 MGHRA, CDR2 YSYEKL. V lost 1 base, J lost 0 bases, and 9 bases lay in between. This CDR3 comprises 16 residues. This CDR3 is CASSQAHRATNEKLFF. The CDR3 DNA, read in part, is TGCGCCAGCAGCCAAGCCCACAGGGCAACTAATGAAAAA.

This clone showed up many times. Coverage ceases 3 residues before the CDR3 finishes, and the germline J gene fills in the end. The chain is built from TRBV7-3 and TRBJ2-6; D is perhaps TRBD2 (5 bases). Trimming took off 6 bases at V and 2 bases at J, with 11 bases between the two ends. This CDR3 contains 15 residues. From germline, CDR1 is SGHTA and CDR2 FQGTGA. The CDR3 loop is CASSRLGAGANVLTF. CDR3 bases read: TGTGCCAGCAGTCGACTCGGGGCTGGGGCCAACGTC.

This clone was seen many times. The CDR3 extends 3 residues past the end of the read, so its final part is completed from the germline J gene. The rearrangement joins TRBV18 to TRBJ2-7, with a weak D call TRBD1 (6 bases). Germline lookup yields CDR1 KGHSH and CDR2 LQKENI. Trimming took 2 bases from V and 1 from J, leaving 9 bases between them. The CDR3 runs 14 residues. CDR3 amino acids: CASSPRTDSYEQYF. The covered CDR3 bases are TGTGCCAGCTCACCAAGGACAGATTCCTACGAG.

Ten or more counts support this clone. The CDR3 end lies 3 residues beyond the end of the read and is filled in from the germline J gene. The genes are TRBV7-3 and TRBJ2-1; 7 bases match TRBD2. V shed 1 base, J shed 4 bases, and the junction held 4 bases outside the gene matches. CDR1 is SGHTA, CDR2 FQGTGA, per germline. This CDR3 is 15 amino acids long. The CDR3 spells CASSLMSSGYNEQFF. The DNA read from the CDR3 is TGTGCCAGCAGCTTAATGTCTAGCGGTTACAATGAG.

This clone was counted many times. With the read ending 3 residues before the CDR3 end, the germline J gene is used to fill in that end. The rearrangement links TRBV2 to TRBJ2-1; 10 bases line up with TRBD2. Germline values: CDR1 SNHLY, CDR2 FYNNEI. The CDR3 spans 17 residues. J was trimmed by 8 bases and V by 1 base; bases with no gene match: 11. The CDR3 protein is CASSEGAWASGSYEQFF. Partial CDR3 DNA: TGTGCCAGCAGTGAAGGTGCCTGGGCTAGCGGGAGTTATGAG. Filled out from reference TRBV2 and TRBJ2-1, the complete variable domain reads EPEVTQTPSHQVTQMGQEVILRCVPISNHLYFYWYRQILGQKVEFLVSFYNNEISEKSEIFDDQFSVERPDGSNFTLKIRSTKLEDSAMYFCASSEGAWASGSYEQFFGPGTRLTVL.

At least ten counts were recorded for this clone. Sequencing ends 3 residues short of the CDR3 end; the germline J gene provides the rest. The chain recombines TRBV19 with TRBJ2-2; D remains ambiguous. The germline gives CDR1 LNHDA, CDR2 SQIVND (reference sequence). The CDR3 consists of 16 residues. Deletions cut 5 bases from V and 4 bases from J, with 17 bases between. The CDR3 is CASSPPRRVGTGELFF. The sequenced CDR3 bases are TGTGCCAGTAGTCCCCCGCGTAGGGTCGGCACCGGGGAG.

This clone was detected ten times or more. Sequencing ends 3 residues short of the CDR3 end; the germline J gene provides the rest. The rearrangement joins TRBV7-9 to TRBJ1-5; no reliable D call. Trimming pared 7 bases from V and 0 bases from J, leaving 7 bases between. This CDR3 region has 13 residues. CDR1 is SEHNR, CDR2 FQNEAQ, per germline (reference sequence). The sequenced CDR3 bases are TGTGCCAGCACACTAGGTAGCAATCAGCCC. This gives the protein CASTLGSNQP. The whole CDR3 is CASTLGSNQPQHF.